The present entry profiles one T cell receptor (beta chain) with its context. Its antigen is currently unknown. The CDR3 runs to 14 residues. Trimming took off 5 bases at V and 8 bases at J, with 15 bases between the two ends. Germline values: CDR1 MNHEY, CDR2 SMNVEV (reference sequence). With 60 Vbeta and 13 Jbeta primers, the PCR was carried out. Produced via immunoSEQ multiplex PCR; TCRdb's table is partial and in-frame only. The table includes around 150,000 clones, roughly four fifths detected once. The data were taken from a study of cytomegalovirus exposure and HLA in healthy donors. General study results and limits: Cytomegalovirus association was assigned to approximately 160 TCR beta chains. There were reportedly fewer N-insertions in an Asian-associated ancestry cluster than the approximately 670-donor mean, in a later analysis. Some segments of the V type, notably TRBV6-2 and TRBV6-3, were excluded as indistinguishable.

The clonotype originates from a woman aged 45-65 years in good health and CMV-seropositive. The rearrangement joins TRBV27 to TRBJ1-4, with a tentative D call TRBD1 (5 bases). Sequenced input: PBMCs. CDR3 sequence reads: CASSDSGILEKLFF. CDR3 coding DNA: TGTGCCAGCAGTGACTCAGGGATTTTGGAAAAACTGTTTTTT.